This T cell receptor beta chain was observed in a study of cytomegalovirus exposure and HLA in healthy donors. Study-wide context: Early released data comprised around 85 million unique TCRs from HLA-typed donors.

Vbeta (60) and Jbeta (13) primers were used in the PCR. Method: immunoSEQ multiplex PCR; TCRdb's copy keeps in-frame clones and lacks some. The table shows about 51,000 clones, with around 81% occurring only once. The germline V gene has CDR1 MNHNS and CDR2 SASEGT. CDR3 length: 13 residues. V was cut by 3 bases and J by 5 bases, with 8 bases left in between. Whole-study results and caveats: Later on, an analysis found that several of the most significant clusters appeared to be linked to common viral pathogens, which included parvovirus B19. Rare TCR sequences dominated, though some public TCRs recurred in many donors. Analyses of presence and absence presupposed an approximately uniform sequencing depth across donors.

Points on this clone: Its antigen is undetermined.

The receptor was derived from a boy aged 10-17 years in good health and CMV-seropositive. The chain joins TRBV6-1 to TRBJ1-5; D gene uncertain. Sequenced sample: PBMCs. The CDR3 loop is CASSDSVDQPQHF. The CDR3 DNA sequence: TGTGCCAGCAGTGACTCAGTGGATCAGCCCCAGCATTTT.